The rows below give T cell receptor beta chains drawn from one sample of a study of response to subunit inactivated influenza vaccine. TCRdb reanalysed the RT-PCR reads using MiXCR and keeps one entry per CDR3 protein. The sample lists approximately 570,000 distinct CDR3 sequences, roughly 8.2% occurring once. Sequenced here: PBMCs from blood, sampled approximately 25 months after vaccination. The receptors were sampled from a man aged 45 to 70 who received an inactivated influenza vaccine. CDR3s include the opening cysteine and the closing phenylalanine or tryptophan. A D gene is named only where the DNA matches it firmly. Not all rows give a size; the values are once, few, many and, for expanded clones, a class.

>TRBD1|TRBV29-1|TRBJ2-1|-
CSVSAGTGTSNEQFF
TGCAGCGTCTCAGCCGGGACAGGGACTTCCAATGAGCAGTTCTTC
>-|TRBV10-3|TRBJ2-3|many
CAISGQTSTDTQYF
TGTGCCATCAGTGGCCAGACTAGCACAGATACGCAGTATTTT
>-|TRBV20-1|TRBJ2-7|-
CSARSGAFYEQYF
TGCAGTGCTAGATCCGGGGCCTTCTACGAGCAGTACTTC
>TRBD1|TRBV6-2/TRBV6-3|TRBJ2-2|-
CASSPRGRSTGELFF
TGTGCCAGCAGTCCCAGGGGGCGGAGCACCGGGGAGCTGTTTTTT
>-|TRBV5-1|TRBJ2-2|few
CASSLDTPDTGELFF
TGCGCCAGCAGCTTGGACACGCCCGACACCGGGGAGCTGTTTTTT
>TRBD1|TRBV10-3|TRBJ2-1|many
CATGQGDNEQFF
TGTGCCACCGGACAGGGAGACAATGAGCAGTTCTTC
>-|TRBV11-1|TRBJ2-7|few
CASSLGPPGGGYEQYF
TGTGCCAGCAGCTTAGGACCCCCAGGGGGGGGCTACGAGCAGTACTTC
>-|TRBV12-3/TRBV12-4|TRBJ2-1|many
CASSWETAAYNEQFF
TGTGCCAGCAGCTGGGAGACCGCAGCCTACAATGAGCAGTTCTTC
>-|TRBV20-1|TRBJ1-6|few
CSAAGDPNSPLHF
TGCAGTGCTGCAGGGGATCCTAATTCACCCCTCCACTTT
>TRBD1|TRBV20-1|TRBJ2-5|-
CSAPGQGAKTQYF
TGCAGTGCTCCTGGACAGGGGGCGAAGACCCAGTACTTC
>TRBD2|TRBV5-5|TRBJ2-5|few
CASRHSGTTQETQYF
TGTGCCAGCAGACATTCCGGGACTACCCAGGAGACCCAGTACTTC
>-|TRBV12-3/TRBV12-4|TRBJ2-6|-
CASSSSDLTGANVLTF
TGTGCCAGCAGTTCCTCAGACTTAACTGGGGCCAACGTCCTGACTTTC
>TRBD1|TRBV15|TRBJ1-6|few
CATSRNRDRGPSPLHF
TGTGCCACCAGCAGAAACCGGGACAGGGGGCCTTCACCCCTCCACTTT
>-|TRBV6-1|TRBJ2-7|few
CASSHRDTYEQYF
TGTGCCAGCAGCCACCGGGACACCTACGAGCAGTACTTC
>-|TRBV2|TRBJ1-2|many
CASSERGWGYTF
TGTGCCAGCAGTGAACGGGGCTGGGGCTACACCTTC
>-|TRBV5-1|TRBJ2-7|-
CASSSTGTYEQYF
TGCGCCAGCAGCAGCACCGGGACCTACGAGCAGTACTTC
>-|TRBV4-3|TRBJ1-1|few
CASSQGRGLNTEAFF
TGCGCCAGCAGCCAAGGCCGGGGGTTGAACACTGAAGCTTTCTTT
>TRBD1|TRBV4-2|TRBJ1-2|once
CASSRTGGDDGYTF
TGTGCCAGCAGCCGAACAGGGGGCGATGATGGCTACACCTTC
>TRBD1|TRBV29-1|TRBJ1-2|many
CSATGQGYGYTF
TGCAGCGCCACGGGACAGGGCTATGGCTACACCTTC
>TRBD2|TRBV7-9|TRBJ2-5|few
CASRNGLAGPGTQYF
TGTGCCAGCAGAAATGGACTAGCGGGACCTGGGACCCAGTACTTC
>TRBD1|TRBV20-1|TRBJ1-5|few
CSARETGGANQPQHF
TGCAGTGCTAGGGAGACAGGGGGTGCTAATCAGCCCCAGCATTTT
>TRBD1|TRBV7-2|TRBJ2-3|many
CASSLRTGGTDTQYF
TGTGCCAGCAGCTTAAGGACAGGGGGGACAGATACGCAGTATTTT
>-|TRBV20-1|TRBJ2-6|-
CSAGASGANVLTF
TGCAGTGCAGGGGCCTCTGGGGCCAACGTCCTGACTTTC
>-|TRBV6-2/TRBV6-3|TRBJ2-1|-
CASSYRRGANNEQFF
TGTGCCAGCAGTTATAGAAGGGGGGCGAACAATGAGCAGTTCTTC
>-|TRBV28|TRBJ1-1|many
CASSFRVNTEAFF
TGTGCCAGCAGTTTCAGGGTGAACACTGAAGCTTTCTTT
>TRBD2|TRBV5-1|TRBJ2-7|few
CASSLGRGDSYEQYF
TGCGCCAGCAGCTTGGGGCGGGGGGACTCCTACGAGCAGTACTTC
>TRBD2|TRBV24-1|TRBJ2-1|many
CATSVRGYNEQFF
TGTGCCACCTCCGTGCGGGGGTACAATGAGCAGTTCTTC
>-|TRBV24-1|TRBJ2-1|few
CATSDPGLGGGEQFF
TGTGCCACCAGTGACCCCGGACTAGGGGGCGGTGAGCAGTTCTTC
>TRBD1|TRBV20-1|TRBJ1-2|-
CSANTGGGYTF
TGCAGTGCGAATACAGGGGGCGGCTACACCTTC
>-|TRBV7-2|TRBJ2-5|many
CASSLPHETQYF
TGTGCCAGCAGCCTACCCCATGAGACCCAGTACTTC
>-|TRBV10-3|TRBJ2-4|many
CAISDGDIQYF
TGTGCCATCAGTGACGGGGACATTCAGTACTTC
>-|TRBV20-1|TRBJ2-5|few
CSAREADKRTQYF
TGCAGTGCTAGAGAAGCAGACAAGAGAACCCAGTACTTC
>-|TRBV12-3/TRBV12-4|TRBJ2-7|many
CASSIDRLYEQYF
TGTGCCAGCAGTATAGACAGGCTCTACGAGCAGTACTTC
>TRBD2|TRBV5-1|TRBJ2-1|-
CASGIRGLAGYNEQFF
TGCGCCAGCGGGATCCGGGGACTAGCGGGATATAATGAGCAGTTCTTC
>TRBD2|TRBV12-3/TRBV12-4|TRBJ2-3|many
CASNRGDRLASTDTQYF
TGTGCCAGCAATCGGGGGGACCGACTAGCTAGCACAGATACGCAGTATTTT
>-|TRBV5-6|TRBJ2-7|many
CASSLSGHEIYEQYF
TGTGCCAGCAGCTTGTCTGGACATGAGATCTACGAGCAGTACTTC
>TRBD1|TRBV18|TRBJ1-5|-
CASSPTSGGGNQPQHF
TGTGCCAGCTCACCCACTTCAGGGGGGGGCAATCAGCCCCAGCATTTT
>-|TRBV2|TRBJ1-5|few
CASRAFTGSNQPQHF
TGTGCCAGCAGGGCATTCACTGGGAGCAATCAGCCCCAGCATTTT
>TRBD2|TRBV20-1|TRBJ2-3|few
CSARDPRGLAGGSGSTDTQYF
TGCAGTGCTAGAGATCCCAGGGGACTAGCGGGAGGATCGGGTTCCACAGATACGCAGTATTTT
>-|TRBV18|TRBJ2-7|few
CASSRRHDSSYEQYF
TGTGCCAGCTCAAGAAGACACGATAGCTCCTACGAGCAGTACTTC
>-|TRBV7-9|TRBJ1-2|-
CASSFTGSHGYTF
TGTGCCAGCAGCTTCACGGGGTCTCATGGCTACACCTTC
>TRBD1|TRBV6-1|TRBJ1-2|few
CASSGQGAVYGYTF
TGTGCCAGCAGTGGACAGGGGGCGGTGTATGGCTACACCTTC
>-|TRBV7-9|TRBJ1-6|-
CASSPDRSPLHF
TGTGCCAGCAGCCCCGACAGATCACCCCTCCACTTT
>TRBD1|TRBV27|TRBJ1-3|many
CASSSLPGQGGNTIYF
TGTGCCAGCAGTTCGTTACCGGGACAGGGAGGAAACACCATATATTTT
>-|TRBV9|TRBJ2-1|many
CASSVGFGSSYNEQFF
TGTGCCAGCAGCGTAGGCTTCGGGAGCTCCTACAATGAGCAGTTCTTC
>TRBD2|TRBV3-1|TRBJ2-3|few
CASRGSSGSTDTQYF
TGTGCCAGCAGGGGATCTAGCGGGAGCACAGATACGCAGTATTTT
>TRBD1|TRBV14|TRBJ2-1|many
CASSPQGANEQFF
TGTGCCAGCAGCCCACAGGGGGCTAATGAGCAGTTCTTC
>-|TRBV11-2|TRBJ2-1|-
CASSLPSSASEQFF
TGTGCCAGCAGCCTGCCGTCTAGCGCCAGTGAGCAGTTCTTC
>-|TRBV6-5|TRBJ1-5|-
CASSYRGVEQPQHF
TGTGCCAGCAGTTACCGTGGGGTCGAGCAGCCCCAGCATTTT
>TRBD1|TRBV5-1|TRBJ2-3|few
CATTSGTATDTQYF
TGCGCCACCACTTCGGGGACAGCCACAGATACGCAGTATTTT
>-|TRBV2|TRBJ2-3|few
CASGVGASTDTQYF
TGTGCCAGCGGAGTAGGAGCTAGCACAGATACGCAGTATTTT
>TRBD2|TRBV5-1|TRBJ2-7|-
CASSLSASGRSSYEQYF
TGCGCCAGCAGCTTGTCTGCTAGCGGGAGAAGCTCCTACGAGCAGTACTTC
>-|TRBV7-2|TRBJ2-3|-
CASSTTSSSPDTQYF
TGTGCCAGCAGCACTACTTCTAGCTCCCCGGATACGCAGTATTTT
>TRBD1|TRBV6-2/TRBV6-3|TRBJ2-4|many
CASSQTGGGKNIQYF
TGTGCCAGCAGCCAGACAGGGGGCGGCAAAAACATTCAGTACTTC
>-|TRBV5-5|TRBJ1-4|few
CASSLATIATNEKLFF
TGTGCCAGCAGCTTGGCGACTATTGCAACTAATGAAAAACTGTTTTTT
>-|TRBV5-1|TRBJ2-3|-
CASSLGGRDTDTQYF
TGCGCCAGCAGCTTGGGGGGGCGCGACACAGATACGCAGTATTTT
>TRBD1|TRBV4-2|TRBJ1-5|many
CASSQTTGVGQPQHF
TGTGCCAGCAGCCAAACGACAGGGGTTGGTCAGCCCCAGCATTTT